The 3 T cell receptor beta chains given below trace back to one sample, sequenced in a study of blood T cells in healthy people across ages. Using a J-beta primer mix together with a sample-barcoded 5' primer, a second PCR was run for about 7 to 12 cycles. Using its own MiXCR run on the 5' RACE reads, TCRdb lists one record per CDR3 protein. The data show around 750,000 distinct CDR3 sequences, about 48% seen once. Material: blood. Receptor source: an elderly man in good health.

The chain carries TRBV20-1 and TRBJ2-5, with 11 positions matching TRBD2. The CDR3 consists of 19 residues. The germline CDR1 and CDR2 sequences are DFQATT and SNEGSKA (reference sequence). With 6 bases clipped from V and 0 bases from J, the junction kept 18 bases outside the gene matches. CDR3 region: CSARAFETSGTRYQETQYF. The CDR3 DNA is TGCAGTGCCAGGGCGTTCGAGACTAGCGGGACACGGTACCAAGAGACCCAGTACTTC.

This clonotype was seen a handful of times. The chain combines TRBV7-9 with TRBJ2-7; TRBD1 is a possible D gene (5 bases). Germline V lookup: CDR1 SEHNR, CDR2 FQNEAQ (reference sequence). CDR3 length: 17 residues. Trimming took 5 bases from V and 2 from J, leaving 22 bases between them. The CDR3 reads CASSLGPRQTVTYEQYF. CDR3 sequence (DNA): TGTGCCAGCAGCCTAGGGCCTCGACAGACAGTTACCTACGAGCAGTACTTC.

The gene calls are TRBV5-6 and TRBJ1-6; D ambiguous. This CDR3 comprises 16 residues. The V and J ends lost 4 bases and 0 bases respectively, with 11 bases between them. CDR1 and CDR2 from the germline V gene are SGHDT and YYEEEE. Here the CDR3 DNA reads TGTGCCAGCAGCCCCGACCGGAGCTCCTATAATTCACCCCTCCACTTT. Its translation is CASSPDRSSYNSPLHF.